The 24 T cell receptor beta chains listed next were all sequenced from one sample in a study of read filtering for tumor transcriptome and immune sequencing. The library was built from about 400 ng RNA with molecular barcoded adaptors for alpha/delta and beta/gamma chains. TCRdb reprocessed the reads via MiXCR and lists one record per CDR3 protein. The repertoire holds around 130,000 distinct CDR3 sequences, with 13% as singletons. Sample: a population of CD138-negative cells sorted from bone marrow. The receptors originated from a donor at least 40 years old with multiple myeloma.

This clonotype was detected many times. V usage is TRBV30 and J usage is TRBJ1-5; 7 bases match TRBD1. Losses at the gene ends were 3 bases for V and 4 bases for J; bases not matched to a gene: 6. CDR3 length: 14 residues. Germline V CDR1 and CDR2: GTSNPN, SVGIG (reference sequence). The CDR3 sequence: CAWSSDRSNQPQHF. The CDR3 DNA sequence: TGTGCCTGGAGCTCGGACAGGAGTAATCAGCCCCAGCATTTT.

This clonotype was counted between two and nine times. The chain couples TRBV6-6 to TRBJ2-1; 9 bases are shared with TRBD1. Germline values: CDR1 MNHNY, CDR2 SVGAGI (reference sequence). This CDR3 region has 14 residues. The J segment lost 4 bases and the V segment lost 7 bases, leaving 5 bases of the junction unmatched. CDR3 region: CASTRTGEYNEQFF. The CDR3 DNA sequence: TGTGCCAGCACCCGGACAGGGGAATACAATGAGCAGTTCTTC.

This clonotype was counted at least ten times. The chain couples TRBV7-9 to TRBJ1-2; 7 nucleotides line up with TRBD1. Trimming took 2 bases from V and 2 from J; bases not matched to a gene: 2. This CDR3 spans 14 amino acids. Germline CDR1 is SEHNR and CDR2 is FQNEAQ (reference sequence). CDR3 coding DNA: TGTGCCAGCAGCTTACAGACAGGGAACTATGGCTACACCTTC. Translated: CASSLQTGNYGYTF.

In its sample, this clonotype was seen many times. V usage is TRBV20-1 and J usage is TRBJ2-7; TRBD2 agrees at 13 bases. V shed 3 bases, J shed 5 bases, and the junction held 7 bases outside the gene matches. The CDR3 totals 15 residues. Germline V CDR1 and CDR2: DFQATT, SNEGSKA (reference sequence). The DNA of the CDR3 is TGCAGTGCTAGGGGGACTAGCGGGGTTTATCACGAGCAGTACTTC. Translating gives CSARGTSGVYHEQYF.

Comments on this clonotype: This may be a read error: a much more frequent sequence differs by one nucleotide. The V gene is TRBV29-1, the J gene TRBJ2-7; D might be TRBD2 (6 bases). Looked up from germline, CDR1 is SQVTM and CDR2 is ANQGSEA. This CDR3 region has 12 residues. The CDR3 region has the DNA TGCAGCGCTGAAGTAGCGGACTACGAGCAGTACTTC. Translation gives CSAEVADYEQYF.

Ten or more counts support this clonotype. The chain links TRBV5-1 to TRBJ1-1; TRBD1 matches at 11 bases. V lost 6 bases to trimming and J lost 5 bases; unmatched junction nucleotides: 3. There are 13 residues in the CDR3. Looked up from germline, CDR1 is SGHRS and CDR2 is YFSETQ. This CDR3 reads CASKGDRGTEAFF. CDR3 coding DNA: TGCGCCAGCAAAGGGGACAGGGGGACTGAAGCTTTCTTT.

Many counts were recorded for this clonotype. CDR3 region: CASSRDRGYSNEQFF. In nucleotides, the CDR3 is TGTGCCAGCAGCCGGGACAGGGGTTATAGCAATGAGCAGTTCTTC. This chain connects TRBV6-5 to TRBJ2-1, with TRBD1 identical over 10 bases. This CDR3 comprises 15 residues. The ends lost 6 bases at V and 6 bases at J; junction bases unmatched: 8. The V gene's germline CDR1 is MNHEY and CDR2 SVGAGI.

The J gene is TRBJ1-5, the V gene TRBV20-1; D perhaps matches TRBD1 (5 bases). CDR1 is DFQATT, CDR2 SNEGSKA, per germline (reference sequence). The CDR3 contains 13 residues. Trimming cost V 5 bases and J 7 bases, with 15 bases left between them. CDR3 sequence: CSALTGTGQPQHF. The CDR3 DNA reads as TGCAGTGCTTTGACGGGGACGGGGCAGCCCCAGCATTTT.

This clonotype was seen ten or more times. V and J are TRBV10-1 and TRBJ2-1; TRBD2 agrees at 7 bases. The V segment lost 6 bases and the J segment 5 bases; nucleotides outside the gene matches: 13. Looked up from germline, CDR1 is WNHNN and CDR2 is SYGVQD (reference sequence). The CDR3 totals 16 residues. The CDR3 DNA follows: TGCGCCAGCAGCCCGCAGCGGGGTTTAACTAACAATGAGCAGTTCTTC. Translating gives CASSPQRGLTNNEQFF.

This clonotype has more than one count but fewer than ten. The rearrangement uses TRBV9 and TRBJ2-3; 9 bases match TRBD2. The CDR3 totals 17 residues. Germline-derived CDR1 and CDR2 are SGDLS and YYNGEE. The trim removed 4 bases at V and 4 bases at J, leaving 13 bases unmatched. CDR3: CASSPISSGGPPDTQYF. The DNA for the CDR3 is TGTGCCAGCAGCCCAATCAGTAGCGGGGGCCCACCAGATACGCAGTATTTT. The whole variable domain, remainder taken from reference TRBV9 and TRBJ2-3, is DSGVTQTPKHLITATGQRVTLRCSPRSGDLSVYWYQQSLDQGLQFLIQYYNGEERAKGNILERFSAQQFPDLHSELNLSSLELGDSALYFCASSPISSGGPPDTQYFGPGTRLTVL.

This clonotype was recorded at least ten times. This sequence joins TRBV2 and TRBJ1-5; a weak D match, TRBD1 (5 bases). Germline values: CDR1 SNHLY, CDR2 FYNNEI. Trimming cost V 6 bases and J 0 bases, with 15 bases left between them. The CDR3 sequence is 16 residues long. The CDR3 sequence: CASREGLLGSNQPQHF. CDR3 in DNA: TGTGCCAGCAGAGAGGGACTCCTGGGTAGCAATCAGCCCCAGCATTTT.

Of note for this clonotype: A much more abundant neighbour one base away suggests this may be a read error. V is TRBV6-5 and J is TRBJ2-3; D uncertain. Trimming left V 2 bases short and J 3 bases short, with 9 bases between. The V gene's germline CDR1 is MNHEY and CDR2 SVGAGI. This CDR3 comprises 14 residues. Here the CDR3 DNA reads TGTGCCAGCAGTTACGGAACAGAGACAGATACGCAGTATTTT. Translated, it gives CASSYGTETDTQYF.

This clonotype showed up many times. The genes are TRBV5-1 and TRBJ2-2; D gene uncertain. V lost 0 bases, J lost 5 bases, and 17 bases lay in between. The CDR3 runs 17 residues. From germline, CDR1 is SGHRS and CDR2 YFSETQ. CDR3 loop: CASSLDRVDPRTGELFF. CDR3 nucleotide sequence: TGCGCCAGCAGCTTGGACCGAGTCGACCCGAGGACCGGGGAGCTGTTTTTT. Full variable domain (remainder filled in from reference TRBV5-1 and TRBJ2-2): KAGVTQTPRYLIKTRGQQVTLSCSPISGHRSVSWYQQTPGQGLQFLFEYFSETQRNKGNFPGRFSGRQFSNSRSEMNVSTLELGDSALYLCASSLDRVDPRTGELFFGEGSRLTVL.

This clonotype was observed a few times. The chain is built from TRBV3-1 and TRBJ1-2; a possible D gene is TRBD1 (6 bases). The V gene's germline CDR1 is LGHDT and CDR2 YNNKEL (reference sequence). The CDR3 has 14 amino acids. The V end lost 2 bases, the J end lost 0 bases, and 7 bases lay between the germline ends. This CDR3 is CASSQRTANYGYTF. CDR3 nucleotide sequence: TGTGCCAGCAGCCAAAGGACAGCTAACTATGGCTACACCTTC.

This clonotype was seen repeatedly, ten times or more. Here the CDR3 reads CSVRTTPETQYF. The CDR3 region has the DNA TGCAGCGTCCGAACCACACCAGAGACCCAGTACTTC. This chain links TRBV29-1 with TRBJ2-5; D ambiguous. Trimming shortened V by 6 bases and J by 4 bases, and 12 bases separated the two germline ends. The germline V gene encodes CDR1 SQVTM and CDR2 ANQGSEA. CDR3 length: 12 amino acids.

The chain couples TRBV7-9 to TRBJ1-1; D is unclear. V was cut by 5 bases and J by 4 bases, with 20 bases left in between. The germline gives CDR1 SEHNR, CDR2 FQNEAQ (reference sequence). The CDR3 has 16 amino acids. This CDR3 is CASSPIVVDLGTEAFF. The CDR3 DNA sequence: TGTGCCAGCAGCCCGATCGTTGTCGACCTGGGCACTGAAGCTTTCTTT. The whole variable domain, remainder taken from reference TRBV7-9 and TRBJ1-1, is DTGVSQNPRHKITKRGQNVTFRCDPISEHNRLYWYRQTLGQGPEFLTYFQNEAQLEKSRLLSDRFSAERPKGSFSTLEIQRTEQGDSAMYLCASSPIVVDLGTEAFFGQGTRLTVV.

This clonotype has ten or more counts. The V call is TRBV4-1, the J call TRBJ2-5; 8 positions match TRBD1. CDR1 and CDR2 (germline): MGHRA, YSYEKL. CDR3 length: 16 amino acids. Germline trimming cut 6 bases from V and 1 base from J; bases unmatched to any gene: 10. The CDR3 DNA reads as TGCGCCAGCAGTCTCCGGTACAGGGGGTTCCAAGAGACCCAGTACTTC. Translating it yields CASSLRYRGFQETQYF.

This clonotype was recorded at least ten times. The V gene is TRBV19, the J gene TRBJ1-5; D is perhaps TRBD1 (5 bases). The germline V gene encodes CDR1 LNHDA and CDR2 SQIVND (reference sequence). V lost 6 bases to trimming and J lost 3 bases, with 6 bases between them. The CDR3 is 12 amino acids. The DNA for the CDR3 is TGTGCCAGTAGGACAGACAATCAGCCCCAGCATTTT. Its translation: CASRTDNQPQHF.

This clonotype showed up many times. The V gene is TRBV7-9, the J gene TRBJ2-1; D remains unclear. Germline-derived CDR1 and CDR2 are SEHNR and FQNEAQ (reference sequence). There are 11 residues in the CDR3. V was clipped by 7 bases and J by 10 bases, with 11 bases between them. Here the CDR3 reads CASTRVGEQFF. CDR3 DNA: TGTGCCAGCACCCGGGTCGGGGAGCAGTTCTTC.

This clonotype has just a few counts. The J gene is TRBJ2-1, the V gene TRBV7-2; D is tentatively TRBD1 or TRBD2 (5 bases each). Germline CDR1 reads SGHTA; CDR2 reads FQGNSA. The CDR3 consists of 16 residues. V lost 1 base and J lost 0, with 10 bases in between. This CDR3 reads CASSLGGSRSYNEQFF. The CDR3 bases are TGTGCCAGCAGCTTAGGGGGGTCCCGCTCCTACAATGAGCAGTTCTTC.

For this clonotype: This may come from a read error, since a much larger clone is one base off. V usage is TRBV18 and J usage is TRBJ2-4; TRBD2 is a possible D gene (5 bases). This CDR3 comprises 13 residues. CDR1 is KGHSH and CDR2 is LQKENI in the germline V gene. For the CDR3, the DNA is TGTGCCAGCTCACCAGAGCAGGAGGTCATTCGGTACTTC. This translates into CASSPEQEVIRYF.

This clonotype was recorded many times. The V and J genes are TRBV6-2 or TRBV6-3 and TRBJ2-1, with D possibly called TRBD1 or TRBD2 (6 bases each). V shed 6 bases and J shed 2 bases, with 17 bases lying between them. Germline V lookup: CDR1 MNHEY, CDR2 SVGEGT. The CDR3 extends over 16 amino acids. The CDR3 bases are TGTGCCAGCAGCCGGGAAGGGGGAGGTCCCTACAATGAGCAGTTCTTC. Protein sequence: CASSREGGGPYNEQFF.

A few counts support this clonotype. The chain employs TRBV19 and TRBJ2-5; D is undetermined. V was pared by 5 bases and J by 5 bases, with 12 bases between. Germline CDR1 is LNHDA and CDR2 is SQIVND (reference sequence). The CDR3 totals 13 residues. The DNA of the CDR3 is TGTGCCAGTAGTCGGCAGCCACGGGAGACCCAGTACTTC. This sequence encodes CASSRQPRETQYF.

This clonotype turned up a few times. The chain couples TRBV20-1 to TRBJ2-2; TRBD2 aligns across 7 bases. The CDR3 has 16 amino acids. The ends lost 5 bases at V and 1 base at J; junction bases unmatched: 10. CDR1 DFQATT and CDR2 SNEGSKA come from the germline V gene (reference sequence). The CDR3 protein is CSAVRGGLGNTGELFF. In DNA, the CDR3 is TGCAGTGCTGTCCGCGGGGGATTAGGGAACACCGGGGAGCTGTTTTTT.